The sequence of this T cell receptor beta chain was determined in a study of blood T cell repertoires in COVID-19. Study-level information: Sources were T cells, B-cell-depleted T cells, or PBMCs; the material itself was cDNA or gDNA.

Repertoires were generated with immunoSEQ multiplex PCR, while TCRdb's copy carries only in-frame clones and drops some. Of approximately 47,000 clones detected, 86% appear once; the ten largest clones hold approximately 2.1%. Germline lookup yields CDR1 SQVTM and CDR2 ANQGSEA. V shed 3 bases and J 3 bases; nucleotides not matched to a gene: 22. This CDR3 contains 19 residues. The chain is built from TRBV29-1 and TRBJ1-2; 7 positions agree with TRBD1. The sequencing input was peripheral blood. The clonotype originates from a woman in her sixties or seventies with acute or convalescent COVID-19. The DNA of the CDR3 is TGCAGCGTTGATGGGAACCCTTTCGCAGGGGGAACTTCTTACTATGGCTACACCTTC. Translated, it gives CSVDGNPFAGGTSYYGYTF.